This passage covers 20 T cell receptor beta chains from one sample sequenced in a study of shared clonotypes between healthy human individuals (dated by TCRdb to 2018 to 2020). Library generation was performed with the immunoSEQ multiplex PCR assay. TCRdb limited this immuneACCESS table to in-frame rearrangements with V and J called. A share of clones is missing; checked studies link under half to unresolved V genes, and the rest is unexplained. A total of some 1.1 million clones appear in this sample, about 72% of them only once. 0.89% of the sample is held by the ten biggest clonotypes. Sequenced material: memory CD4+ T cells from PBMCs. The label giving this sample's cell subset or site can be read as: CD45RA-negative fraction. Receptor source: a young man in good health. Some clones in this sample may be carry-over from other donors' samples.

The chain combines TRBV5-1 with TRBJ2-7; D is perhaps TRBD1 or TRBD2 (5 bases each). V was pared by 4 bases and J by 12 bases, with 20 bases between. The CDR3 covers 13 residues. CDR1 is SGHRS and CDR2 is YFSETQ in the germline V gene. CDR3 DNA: TGCGCCAGCAGCAATGGGGGAGTTGCTTTTCCGTACTTC. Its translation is CASSNGGVAFPYF. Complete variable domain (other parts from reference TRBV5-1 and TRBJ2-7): KAGVTQTPRYLIKTRGQQVTLSCSPISGHRSVSWYQQTPGQGLQFLFEYFSETQRNKGNFPGRFSGRQFSNSRSEMNVSTLELGDSALYLCASSNGGVAFPYFGPGTRLTVT.

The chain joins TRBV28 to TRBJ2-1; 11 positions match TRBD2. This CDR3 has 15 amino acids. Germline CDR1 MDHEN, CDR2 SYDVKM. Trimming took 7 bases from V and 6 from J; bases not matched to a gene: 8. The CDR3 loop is CASTQLGTSGNEQFF. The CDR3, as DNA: TGTGCCAGCACCCAACTGGGGACTAGCGGCAATGAGCAGTTCTTC. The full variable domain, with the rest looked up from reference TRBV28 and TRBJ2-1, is DVKVTQSSRYLVKRTGEKVFLECVQDMDHENMFWYRQDPGLGLRLIYFSYDVKMKEKGDIPEGYSVSREKKERFSLILESASTNQTSMYLCASTQLGTSGNEQFFGPGTRLTVL.

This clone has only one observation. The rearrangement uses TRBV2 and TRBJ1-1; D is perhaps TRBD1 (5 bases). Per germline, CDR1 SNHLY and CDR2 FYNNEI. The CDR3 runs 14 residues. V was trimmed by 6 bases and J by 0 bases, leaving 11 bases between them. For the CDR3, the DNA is TGTGCCAGCAGGACCGGGACTCTGAACACTGAAGCTTTCTTT. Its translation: CASRTGTLNTEAFF.

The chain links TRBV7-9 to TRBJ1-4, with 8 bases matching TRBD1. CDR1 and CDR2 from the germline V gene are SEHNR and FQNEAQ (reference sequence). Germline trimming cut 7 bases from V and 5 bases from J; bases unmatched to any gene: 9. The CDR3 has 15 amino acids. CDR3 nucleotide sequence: TGTGCCAGCACCGGCACACAGGGGGGAAATGAAAAACTGTTTTTT. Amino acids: CASTGTQGGNEKLFF.

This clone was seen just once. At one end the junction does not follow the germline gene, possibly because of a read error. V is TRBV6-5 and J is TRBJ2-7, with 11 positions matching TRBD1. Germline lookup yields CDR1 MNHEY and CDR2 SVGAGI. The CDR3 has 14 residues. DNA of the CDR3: TGTGCCATCAGTGAAGGACAGGGGGCGTACGAGCAGTACTTC. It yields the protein CAISEGQGAYEQYF.

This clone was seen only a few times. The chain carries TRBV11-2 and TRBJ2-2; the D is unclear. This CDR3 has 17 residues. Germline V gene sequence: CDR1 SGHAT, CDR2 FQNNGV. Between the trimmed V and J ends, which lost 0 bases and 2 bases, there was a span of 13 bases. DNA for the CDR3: TGTGCCAGCAGCTTAGAGTTTGAAAGCCTTAACACCGGGGAGCTGTTTTTT. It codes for CASSLEFESLNTGELFF.

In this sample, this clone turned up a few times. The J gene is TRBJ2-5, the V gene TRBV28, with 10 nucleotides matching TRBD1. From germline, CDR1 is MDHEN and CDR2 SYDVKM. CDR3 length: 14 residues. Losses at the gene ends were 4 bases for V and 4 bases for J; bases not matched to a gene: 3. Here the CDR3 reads CASSSTGGAETQYF. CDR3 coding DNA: TGTGCCAGCAGTTCGACAGGGGGCGCAGAGACCCAGTACTTC. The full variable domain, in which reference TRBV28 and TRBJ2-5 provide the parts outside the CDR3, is DVKVTQSSRYLVKRTGEKVFLECVQDMDHENMFWYRQDPGLGLRLIYFSYDVKMKEKGDIPEGYSVSREKKERFSLILESASTNQTSMYLCASSSTGGAETQYFGPGTRLLVL.

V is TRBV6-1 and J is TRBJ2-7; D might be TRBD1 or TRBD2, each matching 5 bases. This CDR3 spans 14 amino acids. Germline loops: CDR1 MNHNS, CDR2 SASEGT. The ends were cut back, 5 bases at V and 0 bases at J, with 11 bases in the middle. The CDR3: CASSRDGLSYEQYF. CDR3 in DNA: TGTGCCAGCAGTCGGGACGGCCTCTCCTACGAGCAGTACTTC.

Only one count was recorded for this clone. The CDR3 spells CASSPSSQGGIYEQYF. DNA for the CDR3: TGTGCCAGCTCACCATCGTCCCAAGGGGGGATCTACGAGCAGTACTTC. The chain combines TRBV18 with TRBJ2-7, with D perhaps given as TRBD1 or TRBD2 (6 bases each). Germline V gives CDR1 KGHSH, CDR2 LQKENI. The CDR3 is 16 residues long. Trimming cost V 2 bases and J 3 bases, with 17 bases left between them.

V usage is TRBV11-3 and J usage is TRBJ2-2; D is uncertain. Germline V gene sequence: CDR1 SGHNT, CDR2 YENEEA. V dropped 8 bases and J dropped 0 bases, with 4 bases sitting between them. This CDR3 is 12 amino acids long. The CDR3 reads CASGSNTGELFF. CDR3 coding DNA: TGTGCCAGCGGTTCGAACACCGGGGAGCTGTTTTTT.

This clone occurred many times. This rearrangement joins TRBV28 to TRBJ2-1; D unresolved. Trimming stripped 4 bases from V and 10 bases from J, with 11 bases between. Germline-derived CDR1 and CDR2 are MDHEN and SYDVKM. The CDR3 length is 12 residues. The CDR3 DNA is TGTGCCAGCAGTTCCTGGGCTAGAGAGCAGTTCTTC. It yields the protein CASSSWAREQFF.

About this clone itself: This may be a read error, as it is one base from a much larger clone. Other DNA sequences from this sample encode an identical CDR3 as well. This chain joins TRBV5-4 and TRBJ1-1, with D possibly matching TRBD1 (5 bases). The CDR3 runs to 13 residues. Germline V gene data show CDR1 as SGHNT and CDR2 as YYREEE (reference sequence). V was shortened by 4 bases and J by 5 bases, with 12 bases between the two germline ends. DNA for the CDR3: TGTGCCAGCAGCCTTGACAGAGATACTGAAGCTTTCTTT. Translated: CASSLDRDTEAFF.

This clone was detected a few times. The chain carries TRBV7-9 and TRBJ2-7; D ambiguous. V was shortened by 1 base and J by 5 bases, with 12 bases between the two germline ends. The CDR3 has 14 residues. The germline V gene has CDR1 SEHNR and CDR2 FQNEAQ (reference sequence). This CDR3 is CASSLGPLWHEQYF. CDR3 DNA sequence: TGTGCCAGCAGCTTAGGGCCCCTGTGGCACGAGCAGTACTTC.

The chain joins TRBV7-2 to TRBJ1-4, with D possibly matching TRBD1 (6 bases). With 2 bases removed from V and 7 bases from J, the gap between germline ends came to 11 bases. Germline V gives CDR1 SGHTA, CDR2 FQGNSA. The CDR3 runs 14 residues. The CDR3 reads CASSLSRGGEKLFF. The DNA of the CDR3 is TGTGCCAGCAGCTTAAGCCGAGGGGGTGAAAAACTGTTTTTT.

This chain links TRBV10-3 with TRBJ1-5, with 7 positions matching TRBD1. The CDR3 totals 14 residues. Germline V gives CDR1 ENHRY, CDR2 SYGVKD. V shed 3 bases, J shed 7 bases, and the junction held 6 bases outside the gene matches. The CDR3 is CAISDSQGNQPQHF. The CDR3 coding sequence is TGTGCCATCAGTGATTCACAGGGGAACCAGCCCCAGCATTTT.

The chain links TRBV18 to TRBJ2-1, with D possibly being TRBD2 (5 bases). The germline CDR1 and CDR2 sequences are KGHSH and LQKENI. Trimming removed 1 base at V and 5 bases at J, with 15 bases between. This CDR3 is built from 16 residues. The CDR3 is CASSPLDTSGDNEQFF. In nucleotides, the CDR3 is TGTGCCAGCTCACCACTCGATACCAGCGGAGACAATGAGCAGTTCTTC.

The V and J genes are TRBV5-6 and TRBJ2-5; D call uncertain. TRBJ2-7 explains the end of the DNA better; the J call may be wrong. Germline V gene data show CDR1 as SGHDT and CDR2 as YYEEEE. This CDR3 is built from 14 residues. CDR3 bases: TGTGCCAGCAGCTTGGCCTTCGCCTCCTACGAGCAGTACTTC. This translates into CASSLAFASYEQYF.

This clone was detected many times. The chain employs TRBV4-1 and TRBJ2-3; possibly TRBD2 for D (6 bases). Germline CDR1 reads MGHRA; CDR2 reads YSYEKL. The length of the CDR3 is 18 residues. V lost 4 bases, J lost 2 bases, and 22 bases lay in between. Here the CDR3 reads CASSPRQETSRATDTQYF. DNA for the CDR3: TGCGCCAGCAGCCCCAGACAAGAGACTAGTCGGGCCACAGATACGCAGTATTTT.

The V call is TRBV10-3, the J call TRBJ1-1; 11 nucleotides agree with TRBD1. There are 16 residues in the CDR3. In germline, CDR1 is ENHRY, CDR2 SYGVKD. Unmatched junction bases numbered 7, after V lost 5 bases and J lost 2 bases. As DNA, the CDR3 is TGTGCCATCAGTAAGTTTGGACAGGGGGCAAACACTGAAGCTTTCTTT. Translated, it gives CAISKFGQGANTEAFF.

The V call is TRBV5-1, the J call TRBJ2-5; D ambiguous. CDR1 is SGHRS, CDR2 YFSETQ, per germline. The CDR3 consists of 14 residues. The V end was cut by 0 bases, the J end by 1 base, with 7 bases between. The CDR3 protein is CASSLGSSQETQYF. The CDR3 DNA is TGCGCCAGCAGCTTGGGCTCGAGCCAAGAGACCCAGTACTTC.